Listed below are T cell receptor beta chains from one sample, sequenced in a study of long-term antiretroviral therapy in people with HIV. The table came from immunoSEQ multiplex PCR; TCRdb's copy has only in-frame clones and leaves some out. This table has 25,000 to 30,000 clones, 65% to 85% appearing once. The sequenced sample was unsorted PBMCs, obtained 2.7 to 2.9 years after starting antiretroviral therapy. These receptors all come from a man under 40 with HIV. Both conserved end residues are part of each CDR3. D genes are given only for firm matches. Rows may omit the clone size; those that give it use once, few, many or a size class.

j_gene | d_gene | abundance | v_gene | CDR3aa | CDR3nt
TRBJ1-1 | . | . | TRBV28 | CASSFPSTEAFF | TGTGCCAGCAGTTTCCCCAGCACTGAAGCTTTCTTT
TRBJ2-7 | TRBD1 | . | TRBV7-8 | CASSTGGGEQYF | TGTGCCAGCAGCACAGGGGGAGGCGAGCAGTACTTC
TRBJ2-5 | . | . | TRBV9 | CASSLQGGRAETQYF | TGTGCCAGCAGCCTGCAGGGGGGTCGGGCGGAGACCCAGTACTTC
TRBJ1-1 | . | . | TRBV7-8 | CASSSRPGNTEAFF | TGTGCCAGCAGCTCTAGACCCGGGAACACTGAAGCTTTCTTT
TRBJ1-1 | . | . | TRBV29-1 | CSVVQGLGNTEAFF | TGCAGCGTTGTCCAGGGGCTAGGGAACACTGAAGCTTTCTTT
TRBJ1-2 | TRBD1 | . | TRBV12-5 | CASGQGAGGYTF | TGTGCTAGTGGTCAGGGGGCGGGTGGCTACACCTTC
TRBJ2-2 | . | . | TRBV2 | CASRANPGEGAGELFF | TGTGCCAGCAGGGCAAACCCCGGGGAAGGGGCCGGGGAGCTGTTTTTT
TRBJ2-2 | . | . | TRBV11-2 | CASSLGQPSTTGELFF | TGTGCCAGCAGCCTCGGACAGCCGTCAACCACCGGGGAGCTGTTTTTT
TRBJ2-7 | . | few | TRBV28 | CASGTVHEQYF | TGTGCCAGCGGCACGGTCCACGAGCAGTACTTC
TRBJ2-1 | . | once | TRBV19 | CASSIRYNEQFF | TGTGCCAGTAGTATCAGGTACAATGAGCAGTTCTTC
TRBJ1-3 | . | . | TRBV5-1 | CASSSRPGSGNTIYF | TGCGCCAGCAGCTCAAGACCCGGCTCTGGAAACACCATATATTTT
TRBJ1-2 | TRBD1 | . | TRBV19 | CASSFQGARDYGYTF | TGTGCCAGTAGTTTTCAGGGGGCGCGGGACTATGGCTACACCTTC
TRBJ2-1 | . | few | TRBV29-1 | CSVLKFGVNNEQFF | TGCAGCGTTCTTAAATTTGGAGTGAACAATGAGCAGTTCTTC
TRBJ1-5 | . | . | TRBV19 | CASSIFNQPQHF | TGTGCCAGTAGTATTTTCAATCAGCCCCAGCATTTT
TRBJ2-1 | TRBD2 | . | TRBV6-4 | CASSDSAGGYNEQFF | TGTGCCAGCAGTGACTCGGCGGGAGGTTACAATGAGCAGTTCTTC
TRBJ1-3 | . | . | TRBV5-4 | CASSRRAGNTIYF | TGTGCCAGCAGTCGCAGGGCTGGAAACACCATATATTTT
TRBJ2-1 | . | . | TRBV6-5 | CASSYSNRRGEQFF | TGTGCCAGCAGTTACTCGAACAGGCGGGGTGAGCAGTTCTTC
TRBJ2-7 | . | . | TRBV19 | CASSKGGISYEQYF | TGTGCCAGTAGTAAAGGGGGTATTTCCTACGAGCAGTACTTC
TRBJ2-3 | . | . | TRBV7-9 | CASSLQLPSTDTQYF | TGTGCCAGCAGCTTACAACTCCCCAGCACAGATACGCAGTATTTT
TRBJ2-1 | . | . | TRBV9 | CASSVGDNEQFF | TGTGCCAGCAGCGTAGGAGACAATGAGCAGTTCTTC
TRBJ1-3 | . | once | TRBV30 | CAWSLALSGNTIYF | TGTGCCTGGAGTCTCGCACTCTCTGGAAACACCATATATTTT
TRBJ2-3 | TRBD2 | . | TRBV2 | CASSEPGLAGGTDTQYF | TGTGCCAGCAGTGAACCGGGACTAGCGGGGGGCACAGATACGCAGTATTTT
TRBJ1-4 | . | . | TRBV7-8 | CASSPIGTLEKLFF | TGTGCCAGCAGCCCTATTGGGACTCTTGAAAAACTGTTTTTT
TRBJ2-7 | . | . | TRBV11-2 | CASSPGASPSYEQYF | TGTGCCAGCAGTCCTGGGGCGTCCCCCTCCTACGAGCAGTACTTC
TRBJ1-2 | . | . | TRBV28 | CASSPGPGVYGYTF | TGTGCCAGCAGCCCCGGGCCAGGAGTCTATGGCTACACCTTC
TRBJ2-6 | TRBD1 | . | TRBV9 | CASSVRDRGRGANVLTF | TGTGCCAGCAGCGTTCGGGACAGGGGGCGCGGGGCCAACGTCCTGACTTTC
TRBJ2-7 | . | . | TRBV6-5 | CASSRGVAYEQYF | TGTGCCAGCAGCCGCGGGGTGGCCTACGAGCAGTACTTC
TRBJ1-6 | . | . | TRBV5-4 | CASSLDSGISPLHF | TGTGCCAGCAGCTTGGACAGCGGGATTTCACCCCTCCACTTT
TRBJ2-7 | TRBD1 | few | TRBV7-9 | CASSLTGQTSYEQYF | TGTGCCAGCAGCTTAACGGGACAGACTTCCTACGAGCAGTACTTC
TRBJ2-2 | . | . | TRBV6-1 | CAARGLMNTGELFF | TGTGCCGCCCGGGGGCTAATGAACACCGGGGAGCTGTTTTTT
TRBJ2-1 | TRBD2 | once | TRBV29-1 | CSVDGLASYNEQFF | TGCAGCGTGGATGGACTAGCTTCCTACAATGAGCAGTTCTTC
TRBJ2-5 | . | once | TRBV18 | CASSPPAGLQETQYF | TGTGCCAGCTCACCACCCGCAGGGCTCCAAGAGACCCAGTACTTC
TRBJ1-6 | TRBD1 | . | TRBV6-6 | CASSRQGASPLHF | TGTGCCAGCAGTCGACAGGGTGCCTCACCCCTCCACTTT
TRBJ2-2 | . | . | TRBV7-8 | CASSLGRGFTGELFF | TGTGCCAGCAGCTTGGGTAGGGGCTTCACCGGGGAGCTGTTTTTT
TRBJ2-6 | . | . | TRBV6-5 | CASRFSGANVLTF | TGTGCCAGCAGATTCTCTGGGGCCAACGTCCTGACTTTC
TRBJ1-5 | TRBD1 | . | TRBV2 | CASSELQETGRQPQHF | TGTGCCAGCAGTGAATTACAGGAGACAGGGCGACAGCCCCAGCATTTT
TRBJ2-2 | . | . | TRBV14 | CASSQGRAGELFF | TGTGCCAGCAGCCAAGGGAGGGCCGGGGAGCTGTTTTTT
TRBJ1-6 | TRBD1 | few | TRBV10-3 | CAIQTGKGSPLHF | TGTGCCATCCAGACAGGGAAGGGTTCACCCCTCCACTTT
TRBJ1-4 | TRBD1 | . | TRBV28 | CAILRQGYNEKLFF | TGTGCCATTCTCCGACAGGGCTACAACGAAAAACTGTTTTTT
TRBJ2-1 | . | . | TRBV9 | CASSQRIQGGRDEQFF | TGTGCCAGCAGCCAAAGGATACAGGGAGGGAGGGATGAGCAGTTCTTC
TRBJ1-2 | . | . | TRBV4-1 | CASSQDREKFGYTF | TGCGCCAGCAGCCAAGACAGGGAGAAGTTCGGCTACACCTTC
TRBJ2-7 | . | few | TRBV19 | CASSIARGGGSEQYF | TGTGCCAGTAGTATAGCCAGGGGCGGTGGTAGCGAGCAGTACTTC
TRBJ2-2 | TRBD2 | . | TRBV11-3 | CASSPDAVRGNTGELFF | TGTGCCAGCAGCCCCGACGCAGTGCGGGGGAATACCGGGGAGCTGTTTTTT
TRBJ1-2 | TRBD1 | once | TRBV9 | CASSAGQGMYYGYTF | TGTGCCAGCAGCGCAGGACAGGGGATGTATTATGGCTACACCTTC
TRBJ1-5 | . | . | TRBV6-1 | CASSEAMAGNQPQHF | TGTGCCAGCAGTGAAGCGATGGCAGGGAATCAGCCCCAGCATTTT
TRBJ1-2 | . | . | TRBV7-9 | CASSPMGVLLGGYTF | TGTGCCAGCAGCCCCATGGGGGTCTTACTTGGTGGCTACACCTTC
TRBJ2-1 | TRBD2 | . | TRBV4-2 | CASSQDDGTSDYNEQFF | TGTGCCAGCAGCCAAGACGACGGGACTAGCGACTACAATGAGCAGTTCTTC
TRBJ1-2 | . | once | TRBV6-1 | CASSYQGNHYGYTF | TGTGCCAGCTCATATCAGGGAAACCACTATGGCTACACCTTC
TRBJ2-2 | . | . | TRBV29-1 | CSVLRGGTGELFF | TGCAGCGTTCTCAGGGGTGGAACCGGGGAGCTGTTTTTT
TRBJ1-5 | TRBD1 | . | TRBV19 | CASSLWTGYSSDQPQHF | TGTGCCAGTAGTTTATGGACAGGTTATTCTTCCGATCAGCCCCAGCATTTT
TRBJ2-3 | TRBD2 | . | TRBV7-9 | CASSYGLAGGLGPDTQYF | TGTGCCAGCAGCTACGGACTAGCGGGGGGTTTAGGCCCAGATACGCAGTATTTT
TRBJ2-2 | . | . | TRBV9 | CASSAQPGNLRELFF | TGTGCCAGCAGCGCCCAGCCTGGCAACTTGAGGGAGCTGTTTTTT
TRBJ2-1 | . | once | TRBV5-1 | CASSVGHPTNEQFF | TGCGCCAGCAGCGTGGGACATCCAACCAATGAGCAGTTCTTC
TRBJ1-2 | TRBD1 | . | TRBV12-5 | CASGLVQKNRDREPPPYGYTF | TGTGCTAGTGGTTTGGTACAAAAGAACCGGGACAGGGAACCACCTCCTTATGGCTACACCTTC
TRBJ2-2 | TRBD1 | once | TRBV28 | CASIGPGQVDTGELFF | TGTGCCAGCATTGGTCCGGGACAGGTTGACACCGGGGAGCTGTTTTTT
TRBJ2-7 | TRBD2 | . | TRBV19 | CASSPSAGGLYEQYF | TGTGCCAGTAGTCCCTCTGCGGGAGGCCTCTACGAGCAGTACTTC
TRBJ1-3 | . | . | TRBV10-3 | CAISESVPRDGSGNTIYF | TGTGCCATCAGTGAGTCGGTGCCCAGGGACGGCTCTGGAAACACCATATATTTT
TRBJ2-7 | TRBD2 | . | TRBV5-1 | CASSRFLAGENEQYF | TGCGCCAGCAGCCGGTTTCTAGCGGGGGAGAACGAGCAGTACTTC
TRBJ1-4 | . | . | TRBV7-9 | CASSPQAGFNEKLFF | TGTGCCAGCAGCCCGCAAGCAGGGTTCAATGAAAAACTGTTTTTT
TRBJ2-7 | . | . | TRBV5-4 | CASSSGTKYEQYF | TGTGCCAGCAGTTCGGGAACTAAGTACGAGCAGTACTTC